This T cell receptor (beta chain) emerged from a study of human T cells and chemical hapten exposure. Time point of the sample: patch test 2, 6 weeks after DPC sensitization. Described treatment: therapeutic diphenylcyclopropenone sensitization with weekly scalp DPC. Blood was collected ahead of every patch test applied. Study-wide points: The donor cohort had alopecia, so its immune response may not match that of healthy people. Versus controls, significantly more large CDR3 similarity clusters arose from expanded TCRs. The number of TCRs above 1 in 1000 frequency did not change after DPC sensitization.

TCRdb ran MiXCR on the RACE reads and lists one entry per CDR3 protein. This table holds tens of thousands of distinct CDR3 sequences, roughly 10% found once. The junction had 8 bases not matched to a gene; V was cut back by 4 bases and J by 0 bases. The CDR3 is 18 residues long. Germline CDR1 is SEHNR and CDR2 is FQNEAQ (reference sequence). This clonotype turned up a few times. Its target is not known. The sequence was collected from a woman aged 25-40 years with alopecia areata. Some clones in this sample may be carry-over from other donors' samples. The chain combines TRBV7-9 with TRBJ2-6, with 8 nucleotides matching TRBD1. The source material was whole blood, sampled in connection with sensitization to the hapten diphenylcyclopropenone (DPC). The DNA of the CDR3 is TGTGCCAGCAGCTCCGGACAGGGTTCTAGCTCTGGGGCCAACGTCCTGACTTTC. Translated, it gives CASSSGQGSSSGANVLTF.